This TCR beta chain was retrieved from a study of OX40 agonist ivuxolimab in advanced cancers. Method: immunoSEQ multiplex PCR; TCRdb's copy keeps in-frame clones and lacks some. The table shows 55,000 to 75,000 clones, with over 80% occurring only once. CDR1 and CDR2 (germline): MNHEY, SMNVEV (reference sequence). The CDR3 has 15 residues. With V trimmed by 5 bases and J by 0 bases, 5 bases remained unmatched. The rearrangement uses TRBV27 and TRBJ2-3; 7 bases are shared with TRBD2. This sequence originates from an adult with an advanced solid tumor such as melanoma, head and neck, liver or kidney cancer. The specimen was CD4+ or CD8+ T cells sorted from blood, collected in a trial of the OX40 agonist ivuxolimab. CDR3 protein: CASSRSSGSTDTQYF. CDR3 in DNA: TGTGCCAGCAGTCGGTCTAGCGGTAGCACAGATACGCAGTATTTT.